This TCR beta chain was found in a study of response to subunit inactivated influenza vaccine. Whole-study results and caveats: Authors suggested seasonal influenza vaccinations each recruit few new T cells.

With V trimmed by 2 bases and J by 6 bases, 4 bases remained unmatched. The CDR3 runs to 15 residues. The germline CDR1 and CDR2 sequences are MNHEY and SVGEGT. As for this clonotype: Its antigen remains unknown.

TCRdb called the RT-PCR reads again in MiXCR, with one record for every CDR3 protein. The sample lists 300,000 to 350,000 distinct CDR3 sequences; 20% to 25% were seen once. The clonotype originates from a man between 50 and 69 years old who received an inactivated influenza vaccine. The gene calls are TRBV6-2 or TRBV6-3 and TRBJ2-7, with 13 bases fitting TRBD2. Here the sequenced sample was PBMCs from blood, taken less than 22 months after vaccination. The CDR3 DNA sequence: TGTGCCAGCAGTTACGGGACTAGCGGGACAAGCGAGCAGTACTTC. Translation gives CASSYGTSGTSEQYF.